This T cell receptor (beta chain) was obtained from a study of T cell responses to AZD1222 COVID-19 vaccine. General study results and limits: Unmutated regions of variants are reportedly targeted by nearly half of spike-specific TCRs.

Sequencing was performed with immunoSEQ multiplex PCR; in TCRdb, only in-frame clones are kept and a portion is missing. The repertoire holds around 100,000 clones, nearly 90% seen once, with 2% to 2.5% in the top ten. A few counts support this clone. Its matching antigen is unknown. This CDR3 has 13 residues. V dropped 3 bases and J dropped 6 bases, with 11 bases sitting between them. The germline CDR1 and CDR2 sequences are GTSNPN and SVGIG (reference sequence). The source of this sequence is an adult who received the AZD1222 COVID-19 vaccine. This chain links TRBV30 with TRBJ2-2; TRBD2 might be the D (5 bases). Sequencing was performed on peripheral blood, taken 28 days after the second AZD1222 dose. DNA of the CDR3: TGTGCCTGGAGACGGGGAATGGCCGGGGAGCTGTTTTTT. Protein sequence: CAWRRGMAGELFF.